This T cell receptor beta chain was obtained from a study of T-cell reconstitution after alpha-beta-depleted transplantation in children. CDR1 is MNHEY, CDR2 SMNVEV, per germline (reference sequence). The CDR3 loop spans 14 amino acids. V was pared by 6 bases and J by 7 bases, with 6 bases of the junction left unmatched. This sample's TCRbeta library carried unique molecular identifier barcodes. In TCRdb, the PCR reads were re-called with MiXCR into one record per CDR3 protein. The sample has fewer than 1 million distinct CDR3 sequences; around 15% are singletons. This clonotype was counted between two and nine times.

The gene calls are TRBV27 and TRBJ2-7, with 13 bases that match TRBD2. This clonotype originated in a male patient between 5 and 17 years old who had a stem cell transplant for acute lymphoblastic leukemia, so the T cells may come from the graft donor. The input for sequencing was PBMCs, mostly from graft donor cells, taken 360 days after TCRalphabeta/CD19-depleted stem cell transplant. The CDR3 sequence is CASSTSGLAGEQYF. The CDR3 DNA reads TGTGCCAGCAGCACATCGGGACTAGCGGGAGAGCAGTACTTC.